This T cell receptor beta chain was obtained from a study of T cell responses to AZD1222 COVID-19 vaccine. The method was immunoSEQ multiplex PCR; TCRdb's version includes in-frame clones alone and lacks a portion of them. The sample records 110,000 or so clones, around 89% being singletons. This CDR3 spans 14 amino acids. Germline trimming cut 5 bases from V and 9 bases from J; bases unmatched to any gene: 9. Germline V lookup: CDR1 WSHSY, CDR2 SAAADI. A note on this clone: The antigen is undetermined.

The analysis combined second doses at about 4 or about 12 weeks. General observations from the study: In the spike-specific TCR repertoire, nearly half reportedly target unmutated variant regions. An increase in Spike-specific TCR breadth and depth was observed after two AZD1222 doses.

This material consisted of peripheral blood, taken 28 days after the second AZD1222 dose. The chain has TRBV10-2 and TRBJ2-1; 8 bases are shared with TRBD1. This receptor was obtained from an adult who received the AZD1222 COVID-19 vaccine. Here the CDR3 DNA reads TGCGCCAGCAGTCCTTTTCGACAGGGGAGTGAGCAGTTCTTC. Amino acid sequence: CASSPFRQGSEQFF.